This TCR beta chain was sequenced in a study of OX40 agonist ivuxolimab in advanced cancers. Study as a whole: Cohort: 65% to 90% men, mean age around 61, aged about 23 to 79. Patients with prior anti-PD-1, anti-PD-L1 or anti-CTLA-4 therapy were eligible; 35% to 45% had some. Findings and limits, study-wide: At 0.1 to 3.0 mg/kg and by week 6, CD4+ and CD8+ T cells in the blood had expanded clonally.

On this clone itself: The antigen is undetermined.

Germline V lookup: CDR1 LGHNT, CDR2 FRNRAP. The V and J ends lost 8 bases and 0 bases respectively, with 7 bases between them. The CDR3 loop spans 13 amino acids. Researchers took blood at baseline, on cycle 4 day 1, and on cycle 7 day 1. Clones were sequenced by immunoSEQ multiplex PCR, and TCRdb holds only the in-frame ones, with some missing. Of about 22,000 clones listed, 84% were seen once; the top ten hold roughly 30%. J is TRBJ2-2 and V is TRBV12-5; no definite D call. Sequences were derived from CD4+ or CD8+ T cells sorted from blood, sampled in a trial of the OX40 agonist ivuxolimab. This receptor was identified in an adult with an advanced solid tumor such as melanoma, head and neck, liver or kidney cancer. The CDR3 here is CASRVSNTGELFF. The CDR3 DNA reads TGTGCTAGTAGGGTATCGAACACCGGGGAGCTGTTTTTT.